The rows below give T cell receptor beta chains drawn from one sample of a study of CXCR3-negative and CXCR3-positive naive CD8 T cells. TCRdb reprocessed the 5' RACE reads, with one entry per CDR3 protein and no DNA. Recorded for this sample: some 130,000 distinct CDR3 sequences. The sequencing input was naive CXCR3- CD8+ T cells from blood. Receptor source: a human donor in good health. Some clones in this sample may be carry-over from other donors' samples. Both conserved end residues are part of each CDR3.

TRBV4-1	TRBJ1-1	CASSQVQGSTEAFF
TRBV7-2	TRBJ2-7	CASSLKYTYEQYF
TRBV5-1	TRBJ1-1	CASSLWAGPMNTEAFF
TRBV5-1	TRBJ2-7	CASSLISQVPYYEQYF
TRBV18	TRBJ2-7	CASSLPASGDYEQYF
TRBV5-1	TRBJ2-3	CASSLGAGDSTDTQYF
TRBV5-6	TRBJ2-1	CASSLTGGGGNEQFF
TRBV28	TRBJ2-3	CASSFSPGQGSDTQYF
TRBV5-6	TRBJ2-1	CASSLGWSSYNEQFF
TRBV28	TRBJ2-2	CASRPSGGNGGELFF
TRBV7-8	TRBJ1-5	CASSLASRGNQPQHF
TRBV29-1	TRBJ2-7	CSVVASGNRLGYEQYF
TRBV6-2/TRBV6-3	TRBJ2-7	CASSYVAGGPGGYEQYF
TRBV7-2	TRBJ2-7	CASSLLRSSEQYF
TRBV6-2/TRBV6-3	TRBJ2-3	CASSYPLAGRGDTQYF
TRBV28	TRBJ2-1	CASSLGLAGHNEQFF
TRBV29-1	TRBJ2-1	CSVGVLALAGEMGSYNEQFF
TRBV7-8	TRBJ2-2	CASSFIGSRELFF
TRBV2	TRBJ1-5	CASSPGQGYQPQHF
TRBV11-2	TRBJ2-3	CASSTIAGLAGGPTDTQYF
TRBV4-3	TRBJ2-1	CASSLRGGNNEQYF
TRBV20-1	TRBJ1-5	CSARDSQGPRRSNQPQHF
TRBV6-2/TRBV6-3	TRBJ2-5	CASANPGTQETQYF
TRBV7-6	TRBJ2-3	CASIPARGAGDTQYF
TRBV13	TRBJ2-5	CASSPRTSVQETQYF
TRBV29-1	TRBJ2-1	CSGHGTSRFHEQFF